This passage covers 11 T cell receptor beta chains from one sample sequenced in a study of shared clonotypes between healthy human individuals. TCRdb's table, derived via immunoSEQ multiplex PCR, lists solely in-frame clones and lacks some. Here the sample spans 400,000 or so clones, just over 95% being singletons. Sample: memory CD8+ T cells sorted from blood. Documented subset: CD45RO+ cells pooled with CCR7-negative TemRA cells. The receptors originated from a man between 25 and 39 years old in good health.

The chain carries TRBV4-2 and TRBJ2-1, with 9 bases fitting TRBD1. V lost 0 bases to trimming and J lost 7 bases; unmatched junction nucleotides: 4. Germline values: CDR1 LGHNA, CDR2 YNFKEQ. The CDR3 consists of 15 residues. In nucleotides, the CDR3 is TGTGCCAGCAGCCAAGACGGGGGGACAGGGAATGAGCAGTTCTTC. As protein: CASSQDGGTGNEQFF.

The chain recombines TRBV12-5 with TRBJ1-1, with 8 bases that match TRBD1. The junction had 6 bases not matched to a gene; V was cut back by 5 bases and J by 4 bases. Germline CDR1 LGHNT, CDR2 FRNRAP. The CDR3 has 14 residues. CDR3 residues: CASGISTGGTEAFF. The CDR3 DNA reads TGTGCTAGTGGTATCTCCACAGGGGGCACTGAAGCTTTCTTT.

The V and J genes are TRBV5-8 and TRBJ2-3; D might be TRBD1 or TRBD2, each matching 6 bases. The CDR3 runs 17 residues. V was pared by 0 bases and J by 3 bases, with 17 bases between. Per the germline V gene, CDR1 is SGHTS and CDR2 is YDEGEE. CDR3 in amino acids: CASSLARGQVATDTQYF. The CDR3 DNA follows: TGTGCCAGCAGCTTGGCTCGGGGGCAAGTGGCGACAGATACGCAGTATTTT.

This sequence joins TRBV10-1 and TRBJ2-3; D could derive from TRBD1 or TRBD2 (5 bases each). Trimming removed 5 bases at V and 4 bases at J, with 19 bases between. The germline V gene encodes CDR1 WNHNN and CDR2 SYGVQD (reference sequence). The CDR3 length is 16 residues. CDR3 coding DNA: TGCGCCAGCAGTCCGGGACGTATGAAAGTCGCAGATACGCAGTATTTT. It codes for CASSPGRMKVADTQYF.

V usage is TRBV7-9 and J usage is TRBJ2-2; TRBD2 is a possible D gene (5 bases). This CDR3 is built from 15 residues. The germline gives CDR1 SEHNR, CDR2 FQNEAQ (reference sequence). With 5 bases removed from V and 6 bases from J, the gap between germline ends came to 16 bases. In DNA, the CDR3 is TGTGCCAGCAGCCTTCAGCGGCCAGCCCCCGGGGAGCTGTTTTTT. This sequence encodes CASSLQRPAPGELFF.

The gene calls are TRBV6-1 and TRBJ2-5, with TRBD2 matching over 7 bases. J lost 5 bases, V lost 3 bases, and 9 bases had no gene match. Germline loops: CDR1 MNHNS, CDR2 SASEGT. CDR3 size: 15 residues. The CDR3, as DNA: TGTGCCAGCAGTGACCATCTAGCGGCCGGGGAGACCCAGTACTTC. It specifies CASSDHLAAGETQYF.

In its sample, this clone was seen once. The V gene is TRBV5-6, the J gene TRBJ2-5; D is possibly TRBD1 (6 bases). The CDR3 is 13 residues long. The germline CDR1 and CDR2 sequences are SGHDT and YYEEEE. V was cut by 5 bases and J by 5 bases, with 13 bases left in between. CDR3 residues: CASRGWGRETQYF. CDR3 in DNA: TGTGCCAGCAGGGGATGGGGGCGGGAGACCCAGTACTTC. Using reference TRBV5-6 and TRBJ2-5 for the parts outside the CDR3, the full variable domain is DAGVTQSPTHLIKTRGQQVTLRCSPKSGHDTVSWYQQALGQGPQFIFQYYEEEERQRGNFPDRFSGHQFPNYSSELNVNALLLGDSALYLCASRGWGRETQYFGPGTRLLVL.

The J gene is TRBJ2-1, the V gene TRBV13; no clear D gene. This CDR3 contains 14 residues. CDR1 is PRHDT, CDR2 FYEKMQ, per germline (reference sequence). Trimming took off 0 bases at V and 10 bases at J, with 13 bases between the two ends. The DNA for the CDR3 is TGTGCCAGCAGCTTAGGCCTCCGGGCCTTGGAGCAGTTCTTC. This translates into CASSLGLRALEQFF.

The V and J genes are TRBV10-1 and TRBJ2-3; 12 bases agree with TRBD2. Germline lookup yields CDR1 WNHNN and CDR2 SYGVQD (reference sequence). V was pared by 0 bases and J by 5 bases, with 0 bases of the junction left unmatched. The CDR3 spans 15 residues. DNA for the CDR3: TGCGCCAGCAGTGAGTCGGGACTAGCGGGAGATACGCAGTATTTT. This sequence encodes CASSESGLAGDTQYF.

The chain carries TRBV11-3 and TRBJ2-1, with TRBD2 identical over 10 bases. V dropped 0 bases and J dropped 5; count of bases not matched to a gene: 4. In germline, CDR1 is SGHNT, CDR2 YENEEA. This CDR3 has 16 residues. CDR3 sequence (DNA): TGTGCCAGCAGCTTAGATGGACTAGCGGCTCACAATGAGCAGTTCTTC. Its translation: CASSLDGLAAHNEQFF.

V gene TRBV2 combines with J gene TRBJ1-2, with a tentative D call TRBD1 (5 bases). Trimming took 6 bases from V and 4 from J, leaving 12 bases between them. This CDR3 comprises 13 residues. Germline lookup yields CDR1 SNHLY and CDR2 FYNNEI. CDR3 residues: CASSGGGGYGYTF. As DNA, the CDR3 is TGTGCCAGCAGCGGGGGAGGCGGCTATGGCTACACCTTC.